These T cell receptor beta chains were read from a single sample in a study of T-cell reconstitution after alpha-beta-depleted transplantation in children. One entry per CDR3 protein, called by TCRdb with MiXCR from the PCR reads. The data contain hundreds of thousands of distinct CDR3 sequences, about an eighth of them singletons. This specimen was PBMCs, taken before TCRalphabeta/CD19-depleted stem cell transplant. The receptors originated from a girl aged 2 to 9 with congenital amegakaryocytic thrombocytopenia, due to receive a stem cell transplant. The CDR3 runs from the conserved cysteine through the conserved F or W. The D gene is left open where the match is weak. Size is omitted from some rows. Given values are once, few, many or a class for expanded clones.

DNA: TGCGCCAGCAGCTTGTCAGGGATGAGGGACGAGCAGTACTTC; CDR3: CASSLSGMRDEQYF; size: many; D: -; V: TRBV5-1; J: TRBJ2-7
DNA: TGCGCCAGCAGCCGACAGGGGCTCTTGGACACTGAAGCTTTCTTT; CDR3: CASSRQGLLDTEAFF; size: few; D: TRBD1; V: TRBV5-1; J: TRBJ1-1
DNA: TGTGCCAGCAGCTTTTTCCGAACTAGCACAGATACGCAGTATTTT; CDR3: CASSFFRTSTDTQYF; size: few; D: -; V: TRBV7-9; J: TRBJ2-3
DNA: TGTGCCAGCAGCTTCACTAGGAGCAGTTCAGGAAACAATGAGCAGTTCTTC; CDR3: CASSFTRSSSGNNEQFF; size: few; D: -; V: TRBV7-9; J: TRBJ2-1
DNA: TGCGCCAGCAGCATCTCCCCGACCCCCTATGGCTACACCTTC; CDR3: CASSISPTPYGYTF; size: many; D: -; V: TRBV5-1; J: TRBJ1-2
DNA: TGCGCCAGCAGCCAAGATGGATACGGGAGAGCTGCCGGGGAGCTGTTTTTT; CDR3: CASSQDGYGRAAGELFF; size: many; D: -; V: TRBV4-1; J: TRBJ2-2
DNA: TGTGCCAGCAGTTTGGACGGTACACCGCAAGAGACCCAGTACTTC; CDR3: CASSLDGTPQETQYF; size: few; D: -; V: TRBV12-3/TRBV12-4; J: TRBJ2-5
DNA: TGCAGTGCTGGTAGCGGGAGGGAATCCTACGAGCAGTACTTC; CDR3: CSAGSGRESYEQYF; size: -; D: TRBD2; V: TRBV20-1; J: TRBJ2-7
DNA: TGTGCCAGCAGTCCCCATAGCGGACATTACAATGAGCAGTTCTTC; CDR3: CASSPHSGHYNEQFF; size: -; D: -; V: TRBV12-3/TRBV12-4; J: TRBJ2-1
DNA: TGTGCCAGCAGCTTGGTTTCGGTGAATGAAAAACTGTTTTTT; CDR3: CASSLVSVNEKLFF; size: -; D: -; V: TRBV5-6; J: TRBJ1-4
DNA: TGCAGCGTTTCCTGGACAGGGAGCAACGAGCAGTACTTC; CDR3: CSVSWTGSNEQYF; size: many; D: TRBD1; V: TRBV29-1; J: TRBJ2-7
DNA: TGTGCCAGAGGGACGTGCCCCTACGAGCAGTACTTC; CDR3: CARGTCPYEQYF; size: few; D: -; V: TRBV19; J: TRBJ2-7
DNA: TGTGCCACCAGCAGAGATAGGTATCAAGAGACCCAGTACTTC; CDR3: CATSRDRYQETQYF; size: many; D: -; V: TRBV15; J: TRBJ2-5
DNA: TGCGCCAGCAGCTTGGTAGCAGGAACCTACAATGAGCAGTTCTTC; CDR3: CASSLVAGTYNEQFF; size: many; D: -; V: TRBV5-1; J: TRBJ2-1
DNA: TGTGCCAGCAGTTTAACACTAGCGGGAGAGGTGAATGAGCAGTTCTTC; CDR3: CASSLTLAGEVNEQFF; size: many; D: TRBD2; V: TRBV27; J: TRBJ2-1
DNA: TGCAGTGCTAGAGAATCTGGGACTAGCGGCACAGATACGCAGTATTTT; CDR3: CSARESGTSGTDTQYF; size: many; D: TRBD2; V: TRBV20-1; J: TRBJ2-3
DNA: TGTGCCAGCAGCCAAACTCCTAGCGGCCCTACCCTGGGGAAGACCCAGTACTTC; CDR3: CASSQTPSGPTLGKTQYF; size: -; D: TRBD2; V: TRBV3-1; J: TRBJ2-5
DNA: TGTGCCACACGAACAGGGGCCGGCGATGAGCAGTTCTTC; CDR3: CATRTGAGDEQFF; size: -; D: TRBD1; V: TRBV6-6; J: TRBJ2-1
DNA: TGCGCCAGCAGCGTAGGGACTCGCTACGAGCAGTACTTC; CDR3: CASSVGTRYEQYF; size: few; D: -; V: TRBV5-1; J: TRBJ2-7
DNA: TGTGCCACCATTGATTTACTGGGGAGCGACACCAAAGGAAGATGGTCGGATACGCAGTATTTT; CDR3: CATIDLLGSDTKGRWSDTQYF; size: -; D: -; V: TRBV6-7; J: TRBJ2-3
DNA: TGTGCCAGCAGTGATGCCGGGGGCCGGGCCGGGGAGCTGTTTTTT; CDR3: CASSDAGGRAGELFF; size: few; D: -; V: TRBV28; J: TRBJ2-2
DNA: TGCAGTGCTAGAGTACCGGAAGGGTCAGATACGCAGTATTTT; CDR3: CSARVPEGSDTQYF; size: many; D: -; V: TRBV20-1; J: TRBJ2-3
DNA: TGTGCCTTTGGGACAGGGGCCACCAAAAACATTCAGTACTTC; CDR3: CAFGTGATKNIQYF; size: few; D: TRBD1; V: TRBV25-1; J: TRBJ2-4
DNA: TGTGCCAGCAGTCCAAGCATAGCGGGACCACACCAACAGCAGTACTTC; CDR3: CASSPSIAGPHQQQYF; size: many; D: TRBD2; V: TRBV6-4; J: TRBJ2-7
DNA: TGTGCCAGCAGCCCCGGGACATCAAGCTCTGGGGCCAACGTCCTGACTTTC; CDR3: CASSPGTSSSGANVLTF; size: -; D: -; V: TRBV4-2; J: TRBJ2-6
DNA: TGTGCCAGCAGCAGGCCTCTCCGCGGAAACACCATATATTTT; CDR3: CASSRPLRGNTIYF; size: -; D: -; V: TRBV5-5; J: TRBJ1-3
DNA: TGCAGTGCCTTCGAGAACACCGGGGAGCTGTTTTTT; CDR3: CSAFENTGELFF; size: few; D: -; V: TRBV20-1; J: TRBJ2-2
DNA: TGCGCCAGCAGCCGCCTCCCCCGGACAGGGGCCACTGAAGCTTTCTTT; CDR3: CASSRLPRTGATEAFF; size: few; D: TRBD1; V: TRBV4-1; J: TRBJ1-1
DNA: TGCAGTGCTAGACAATACGAAAACTACGAGCAGTACTTC; CDR3: CSARQYENYEQYF; size: many; D: -; V: TRBV20-1; J: TRBJ2-7
DNA: TGTGCCAGCAGTGCCCCAGGGCTCTCCTACGAGCAGTACTTC; CDR3: CASSAPGLSYEQYF; size: many; D: -; V: TRBV28; J: TRBJ2-7
DNA: TGTGCCAGCAGCTTAGCGCGCGGGGAGGTGATGGATACGCAGTATTTT; CDR3: CASSLARGEVMDTQYF; size: -; D: -; V: TRBV7-2; J: TRBJ2-3
DNA: TGTGCCAGCACGGGGCCGGGCACTACTAGCGGGGGATACAATGAGCAGTTCTTC; CDR3: CASTGPGTTSGGYNEQFF; size: -; D: TRBD2; V: TRBV27; J: TRBJ2-1
DNA: TGTGCCAGCGAGAGCTACAATGAGCAGTTCTTC; CDR3: CASESYNEQFF; size: -; D: -; V: TRBV9; J: TRBJ2-1
DNA: TGTGCCACCAACCCGGGGAACGGCTTACACTACAATGAGCAGTTCTTC; CDR3: CATNPGNGLHYNEQFF; size: many; D: -; V: TRBV7-2; J: TRBJ2-1
DNA: TGCGCCAGCAGCCAAGCGGGGACGCGCTCCTACAATGAGCAGTTCTTC; CDR3: CASSQAGTRSYNEQFF; size: many; D: -; V: TRBV4-1; J: TRBJ2-1
DNA: TGCAGCGTTGAGTTGCTAGGAGGGGGCACTGAGCAGTTCTTC; CDR3: CSVELLGGGTEQFF; size: -; D: -; V: TRBV29-1; J: TRBJ2-1
DNA: TGTGCCACCAGCAGAGCCAGTAGCTCCTACAATGAGCAGTTCTTC; CDR3: CATSRASSSYNEQFF; size: -; D: -; V: TRBV15; J: TRBJ2-1
DNA: TGTGCCATCGGAGGTAGCGCGTCAAGCGAGCAGTTCTTC; CDR3: CAIGGSASSEQFF; size: few; D: -; V: TRBV10-3; J: TRBJ2-1
DNA: TGCAGCGTTTGGCCAGGTGGGGTCTATGGCTACACCTTC; CDR3: CSVWPGGVYGYTF; size: -; D: -; V: TRBV29-1; J: TRBJ1-2
DNA: TGTGCCAGCAGTATCTCTGGAGCACCCAATGAGCAGTTCTTC; CDR3: CASSISGAPNEQFF; size: many; D: -; V: TRBV28; J: TRBJ2-1
DNA: TGTGCCAGCAGTTCAGCGGGTGAGCAGTTCTTC; CDR3: CASSSAGEQFF; size: few; D: -; V: TRBV12-3/TRBV12-4; J: TRBJ2-1
DNA: TGTGCCAGCAGCCGGGGGGGGTCGAGACTGTTTTTT; CDR3: CASSRGGSRLFF; size: -; D: -; V: TRBV12-3/TRBV12-4; J: TRBJ1-4
DNA: TGTGCCAGCAGTGCTCTACTCAGGGCTAACTATGGCTACACCTTC; CDR3: CASSALLRANYGYTF; size: many; D: -; V: TRBV27; J: TRBJ1-2
DNA: TGCGCCAGCAGCGCAGGGGGATCAGGTTTATACGAGCAGTACTTC; CDR3: CASSAGGSGLYEQYF; size: many; D: TRBD1; V: TRBV5-1; J: TRBJ2-7
DNA: TGTGCCACCAGCAGAGACAGTCTGTCCGATGAGCAGTTCTTC; CDR3: CATSRDSLSDEQFF; size: many; D: -; V: TRBV15; J: TRBJ2-1
DNA: TGCAGTGCCCCTTCCGGGAGGGACTACAATGAGCAGTTCTTC; CDR3: CSAPSGRDYNEQFF; size: many; D: TRBD2; V: TRBV20-1; J: TRBJ2-1
DNA: TGTGCCAGCAGTCTTAACGCGGCTAGCGGGAGCGACGAGCAGTACTTC; CDR3: CASSLNAASGSDEQYF; size: -; D: TRBD2; V: TRBV12-3/TRBV12-4; J: TRBJ2-7
DNA: TGTGCCACGACTAGCGGGAGGTTTAGCGATGAGCAGTTCTTC; CDR3: CATTSGRFSDEQFF; size: few; D: TRBD2; V: TRBV10-3; J: TRBJ2-1
DNA: TGTGCCAGCAGCTTTGGGCTAGCGGGAGCGAGGGGCACCGGGGAGCTGTTTTTT; CDR3: CASSFGLAGARGTGELFF; size: few; D: TRBD2; V: TRBV7-2; J: TRBJ2-2
DNA: TGCGCCAGCAGCTTGGGGCAGGGAGTCACCGGGGAGCTGTTTTTT; CDR3: CASSLGQGVTGELFF; size: -; D: -; V: TRBV5-1; J: TRBJ2-2
DNA: TGTGCCATTCCGGGACTAGCGACCAATGAGCAGTTCTTC; CDR3: CAIPGLATNEQFF; size: few; D: TRBD2; V: TRBV2; J: TRBJ2-1
DNA: TGTGCCAGCAACAACGGCAGGGTCCAAGAGACCCAGTACTTC; CDR3: CASNNGRVQETQYF; size: few; D: -; V: TRBV6-1; J: TRBJ2-5
DNA: TGCAGCGTTTACGGGGGAGGAGAGCAGTTCTTC; CDR3: CSVYGGGEQFF; size: -; D: -; V: TRBV29-1; J: TRBJ2-1
DNA: TGTGCCAGCAGCTTGCTAGCAGGGGCTAACAATCAGCCCCAGCATTTT; CDR3: CASSLLAGANNQPQHF; size: -; D: -; V: TRBV5-5; J: TRBJ1-5
DNA: TGCGCCAGCAGCGGGTCCGTCAGCATGCTACCCTACGAGCAGTACTTC; CDR3: CASSGSVSMLPYEQYF; size: many; D: -; V: TRBV4-1; J: TRBJ2-7
DNA: TGCGCCAGCAGCTCCGGCGGAGGGGACCGAGTACTGTTTTTT; CDR3: CASSSGGGDRVLFF; size: many; D: -; V: TRBV5-1; J: TRBJ1-4
DNA: TGTGCCAGCAGCCGGCCCGGGACAGTTACCGGGGAGCTGTTTTTT; CDR3: CASSRPGTVTGELFF; size: -; D: TRBD1; V: TRBV12-3/TRBV12-4; J: TRBJ2-2